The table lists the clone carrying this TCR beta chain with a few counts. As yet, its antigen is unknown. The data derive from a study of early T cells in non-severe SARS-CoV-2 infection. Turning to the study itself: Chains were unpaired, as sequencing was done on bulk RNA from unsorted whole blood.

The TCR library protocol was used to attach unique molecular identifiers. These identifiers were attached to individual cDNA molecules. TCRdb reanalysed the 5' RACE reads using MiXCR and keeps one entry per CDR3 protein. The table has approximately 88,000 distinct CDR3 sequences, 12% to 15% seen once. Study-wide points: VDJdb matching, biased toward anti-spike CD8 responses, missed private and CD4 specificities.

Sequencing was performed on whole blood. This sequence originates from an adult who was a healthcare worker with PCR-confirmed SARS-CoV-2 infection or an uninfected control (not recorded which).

The CDR3 protein is CASSSETGAYGYTF. The CDR3 region has the DNA TGTGCCAGCAGCTCCGAGACAGGGGCATATGGCTACACCTTC. This chain uses TRBV5-4 with TRBJ1-2, with TRBD1 matching over 8 bases. J lost 5 bases, V lost 3 bases, and 6 bases had no gene match. The CDR3 sequence is 14 residues long. Germline values: CDR1 SGHNT, CDR2 YYREEE (reference sequence). Full variable domain (missing parts from reference TRBV5-4 and TRBJ1-2): ETGVTQSPTHLIKTRGQQVTLRCSSQSGHNTVSWYQQALGQGPQFIFQYYREEENGRGNFPPRFSGLQFPNYSSELNVNALELDDSALYLCASSSETGAYGYTFGSGTRLTVV.